One sample yielded the 18 T cell receptor beta chains listed below, sequenced in a study of T cells after yellow fever vaccination. One entry per CDR3 protein, called by TCRdb with MiXCR from the 5' RACE reads. The table has approximately 150,000 distinct CDR3 sequences, over 7% seen once; the top ten hold about 0.73%. Specimen: CD4+ T cells sorted from PBMCs, collected 5 days after the yellow fever booster vaccination. The receptors were sampled from a man aged 30-40 years who received the YFV17D yellow fever vaccine.

The table lists this clonotype with many counts. V and J are TRBV27 and TRBJ1-1; TRBD1 is a possible D gene (5 bases). In germline, CDR1 is MNHEY, CDR2 SMNVEV (reference sequence). The length of the CDR3 is 13 residues. V was cut by 2 bases and J by 1 base, with 5 bases left in between. CDR3: CASSLQGNTEAFF. The CDR3 DNA is TGTGCCAGCAGTTTACAGGGGAACACTGAAGCTTTCTTT.

This sequence joins TRBV24-1 and TRBJ2-1; D is ambiguous. Trimming pared 6 bases from V and 7 bases from J, leaving 15 bases between. Germline-derived CDR1 and CDR2 are KGHDR and SFDVKD. This CDR3 spans 14 amino acids. The DNA for the CDR3 is TGTGCCACCAGTTTCGGCGGCGCCAGGAATGAGCAGTTCTTC. Translating it yields CATSFGGARNEQFF.

The V call is TRBV5-5, the J call TRBJ2-1; 11 bases line up with TRBD2. Germline CDR1 reads SGHKS; CDR2 reads YYEKEE (reference sequence). Trimming took 4 bases from V and 8 from J; bases not matched to a gene: 8. CDR3 length: 15 amino acids. The CDR3 loop is CASSKGLAASDEQFF. The CDR3 DNA sequence: TGTGCCAGCAGCAAGGGACTAGCGGCGAGCGATGAGCAGTTCTTC.

The sample holds many counts of this clonotype. V is TRBV10-3 and J is TRBJ2-1, with D unresolved. CDR1 and CDR2 from the germline V gene are ENHRY and SYGVKD. Trimming took off 10 bases at V and 2 bases at J, with 12 bases between the two ends. The CDR3 covers 13 residues. CDR3 in DNA: TGTGCCACCTCACGAGAGCCCTACAATGAGCAGTTCTTC. This translates into CATSREPYNEQFF.

This clonotype came up many times. The chain combines TRBV7-8 with TRBJ2-1; D not certain. From germline, CDR1 is SGHVS and CDR2 FQNEAQ. The length of the CDR3 is 15 residues. V lost 1 base and J lost 1, with 8 bases in between. DNA of the CDR3: TGTGCCAGCAGCTTAGTCCGGCAGTCCTACAATGAGCAGTTCTTC. Residues: CASSLVRQSYNEQFF.

This clonotype was found many times. The genes are TRBV7-8 and TRBJ1-5; TRBD1 agrees at 9 bases. This CDR3 has 15 amino acids. With V trimmed by 4 bases and J by 11 bases, 12 bases remained unmatched. In germline, CDR1 is SGHVS, CDR2 FQNEAQ. CDR3 amino acids: CASSSAGTGYLSQHF. The DNA for the CDR3 is TGTGCCAGCAGCTCAGCCGGGACAGGGTATTTGTCCCAGCATTTT.

This clonotype was recorded at least ten times. This chain uses TRBV3-1 with TRBJ2-3; possible D gene TRBD2, 6 bases. Looked up from germline, CDR1 is LGHDT and CDR2 is YNNKEL (reference sequence). Trimming cost V 7 bases and J 4 bases, with 15 bases left between them. The CDR3 sequence is 14 residues long. In DNA, the CDR3 is TGTGCCAGCAAGAGGGAGGCGGGGCCAGATACGCAGTATTTT. Its protein is CASKREAGPDTQYF.

With regard to this clonotype: A clone one base away is much larger, so this may be a read error. The chain has TRBV5-1 and TRBJ2-2, with D perhaps matching TRBD2 (5 bases). The CDR3 is made up of 15 amino acids. The germline gives CDR1 SGHRS, CDR2 YFSETQ. CDR3 nucleotide sequence: TGCGCCAGCAGCTTGGTAGGTCGACGAACCGGGGAGCTGATTTTT. It is translated as CASSLVGRRTGELIF.

As concerns this clonotype: A read error is possible here, since a much larger clone lies one base away. The chain couples TRBV28 to TRBJ1-4; D is ambiguous. Trimming removed 6 bases at V and 8 bases at J, with 4 bases between. Germline CDR1 MDHEN, CDR2 SYDVKM. The CDR3 has 10 amino acids. CDR3 sequence (DNA): TGTGCCAGCAGATTCGAAAAACTGTTTTTT. Protein: CASRFEKLFF.

This clonotype was seen repeatedly, ten times or more. CDR3 sequence (DNA): TGTGCCAGCAGCTTGGAGTCTACAGTCGTCCACGAGCAGTACTTC. Translation gives CASSLESTVVHEQYF. This rearrangement joins TRBV7-2 to TRBJ2-7; D is ambiguous. V was pared by 3 bases and J by 5 bases, with 17 bases between. The CDR3 sequence is 15 residues long. Germline CDR1 and CDR2: SGHTA and FQGNSA.

This clonotype occurred many times. The chain joins TRBV29-1 to TRBJ2-1; D may be TRBD2 (6 bases). The CDR3 is made up of 14 amino acids. Trimming removed 4 bases at V and 0 bases at J, with 10 bases between. Germline V gene data show CDR1 as SQVTM and CDR2 as ANQGSEA. Here the CDR3 reads CSVAAGSSYNEQFF. The CDR3 nucleotides read TGCAGCGTTGCGGCGGGAAGCTCCTACAATGAGCAGTTCTTC.

The chain employs TRBV7-9 and TRBJ2-7; 8 nucleotides align to TRBD2. Germline CDR1 reads SEHNR; CDR2 reads FQNEAQ (reference sequence). The ends lost 5 bases at V and 7 bases at J; junction bases unmatched: 10. The CDR3 contains 14 residues. The CDR3 spells CASSPGLAALEQYF. The CDR3 region has the DNA TGTGCCAGCAGCCCTGGACTAGCAGCTTTGGAGCAGTACTTC.

This clonotype was picked up many times. The rearrangement joins TRBV6-5 to TRBJ2-1; no firm D call. CDR1 and CDR2 from the germline V gene are MNHEY and SVGAGI. V lost 0 bases and J lost 8, with 14 bases in between. CDR3 length equals 15 residues. This CDR3 reads CASSYSRILKDEQFF. CDR3 bases: TGTGCCAGCAGTTACTCTCGGATTCTAAAAGATGAGCAGTTCTTC.

In its sample, this clonotype was seen once. This could be a read error, since a much larger clone is one nucleotide away. The chain links TRBV20-1 to TRBJ2-1, with TRBD2 identical over 12 bases. Germline V gene sequence: CDR1 DFQATT, CDR2 SNEGSKA (reference sequence). This CDR3 contains 16 residues. In nucleotides, the CDR3 is TGCAGTGCTCCCCGGGGCGGACTAGCGGGACTCAATGAGCACTTCTTC. Protein: CSAPRGGLAGLNEHFF.

There are many counts of this clonotype. V gene TRBV20-1 combines with J gene TRBJ2-1, with D possibly being TRBD1 (6 bases). This CDR3 contains 20 residues. CDR1 DFQATT and CDR2 SNEGSKA come from the germline V gene (reference sequence). Trimming removed 0 bases at V and 6 bases at J, with 30 bases between. The CDR3 is CSARDSPGVGRPGFGNEQFF. CDR3 nucleotide sequence: TGCAGTGCTAGAGACTCCCCAGGGGTCGGGCGCCCGGGGTTTGGCAATGAGCAGTTCTTC.

The chain uses TRBV7-2 and TRBJ2-3; D possibly corresponds to TRBD2 (6 bases). Trimming left V 2 bases short and J 6 bases short, with 9 bases between. This CDR3 spans 13 amino acids. CDR1 SGHTA and CDR2 FQGNSA come from the germline V gene. Here the CDR3 DNA reads TGTGCCAGCAGCTTAAGGGAGGCTGATACGCAGTATTTT. This gives the protein CASSLREADTQYF.

This chain uses TRBV5-1 with TRBJ2-5, with no clear D. The CDR3 is made up of 14 amino acids. Trimming took 6 bases from V and 1 from J, leaving 13 bases between them. Germline V gives CDR1 SGHRS, CDR2 YFSETQ. CDR3 coding DNA: TGCGCCAGCAAAGGCCCTATCGCCCAAGAGACCCAGTACTTC. Protein: CASKGPIAQETQYF.

This clonotype was seen ten or more times. The chain has TRBV5-1 and TRBJ1-1; 11 positions match TRBD1. In germline, CDR1 is SGHRS, CDR2 YFSETQ. V shed 2 bases, J shed 1 base, and the junction held 4 bases outside the gene matches. The CDR3 loop spans 16 amino acids. Here the CDR3 reads CASSLGQGAGNTEAFF. CDR3 in DNA: TGCGCCAGCAGCTTAGGACAGGGGGCCGGGAACACTGAAGCTTTCTTT.